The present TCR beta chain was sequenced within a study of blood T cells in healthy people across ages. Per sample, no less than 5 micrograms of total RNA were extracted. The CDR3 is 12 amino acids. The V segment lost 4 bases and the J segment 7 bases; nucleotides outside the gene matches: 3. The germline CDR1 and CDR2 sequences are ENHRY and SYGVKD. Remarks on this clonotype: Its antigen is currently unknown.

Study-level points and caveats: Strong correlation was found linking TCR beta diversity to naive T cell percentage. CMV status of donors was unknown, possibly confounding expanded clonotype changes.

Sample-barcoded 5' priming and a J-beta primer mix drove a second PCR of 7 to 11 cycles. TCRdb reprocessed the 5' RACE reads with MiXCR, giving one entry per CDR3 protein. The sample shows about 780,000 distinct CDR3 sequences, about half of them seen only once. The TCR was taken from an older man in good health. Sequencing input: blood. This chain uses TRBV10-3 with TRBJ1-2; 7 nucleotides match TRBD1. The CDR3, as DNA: TGTGCCATCAGTGCACAGGGGTCTGGCTACACCTTC. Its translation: CAISAQGSGYTF.